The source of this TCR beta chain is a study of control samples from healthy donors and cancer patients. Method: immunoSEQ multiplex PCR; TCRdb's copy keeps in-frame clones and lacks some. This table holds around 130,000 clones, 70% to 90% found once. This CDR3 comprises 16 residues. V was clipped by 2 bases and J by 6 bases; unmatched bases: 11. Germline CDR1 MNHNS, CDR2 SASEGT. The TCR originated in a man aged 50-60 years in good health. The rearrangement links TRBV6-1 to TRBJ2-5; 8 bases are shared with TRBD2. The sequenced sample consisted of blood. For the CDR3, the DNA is TGTGCCAGCAGTGAACAGAGCGGGGGCGGTGGTCAGACCCAGTACTTC. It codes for CASSEQSGGGGQTQYF.